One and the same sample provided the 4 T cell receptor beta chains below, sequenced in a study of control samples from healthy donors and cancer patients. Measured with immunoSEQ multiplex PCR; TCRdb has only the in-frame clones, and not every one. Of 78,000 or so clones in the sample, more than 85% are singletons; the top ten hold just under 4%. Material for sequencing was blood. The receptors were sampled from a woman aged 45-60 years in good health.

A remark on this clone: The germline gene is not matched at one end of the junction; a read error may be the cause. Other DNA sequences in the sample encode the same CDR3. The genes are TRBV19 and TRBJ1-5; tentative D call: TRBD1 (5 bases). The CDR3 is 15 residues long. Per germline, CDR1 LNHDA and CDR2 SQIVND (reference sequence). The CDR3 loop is CASSMPRRGNQPQHF. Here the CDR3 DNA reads TGTGCCAGTAGTATGCCCAGACGGGGGAATCAGCCTCAGCATTTT. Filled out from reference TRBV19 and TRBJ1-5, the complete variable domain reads DGGITQSPKYLFRKEGQNVTLSCEQNLNHDAMYWYRQDPGQGLRLIYYSQIVNDFQKGDIAEGYSVSREKKESFPLTVTSAQKNPTAFYLCASSMPRRGNQPQHFGDGTRLSIL.

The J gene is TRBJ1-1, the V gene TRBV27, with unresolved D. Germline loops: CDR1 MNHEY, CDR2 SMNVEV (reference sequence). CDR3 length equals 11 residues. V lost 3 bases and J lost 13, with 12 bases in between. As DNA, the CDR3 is TGTGCCAGCAGTTTTCACCCCTGCGGTTTCTTT. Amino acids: CASSFHPCGFF.

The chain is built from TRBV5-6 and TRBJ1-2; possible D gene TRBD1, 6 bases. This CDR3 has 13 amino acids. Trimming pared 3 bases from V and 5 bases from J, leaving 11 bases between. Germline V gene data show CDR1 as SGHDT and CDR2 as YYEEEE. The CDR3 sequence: CASSYQTGYGYTF. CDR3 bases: TGTGCCAGCAGCTATCAGACAGGTTATGGCTACACCTTC.

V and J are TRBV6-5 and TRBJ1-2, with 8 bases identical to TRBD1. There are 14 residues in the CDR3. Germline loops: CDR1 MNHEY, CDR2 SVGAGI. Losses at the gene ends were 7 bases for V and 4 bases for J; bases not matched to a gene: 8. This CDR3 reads CASTPGGAVYGYTF. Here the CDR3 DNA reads TGTGCCAGCACCCCAGGGGGCGCCGTCTATGGCTACACCTTC.